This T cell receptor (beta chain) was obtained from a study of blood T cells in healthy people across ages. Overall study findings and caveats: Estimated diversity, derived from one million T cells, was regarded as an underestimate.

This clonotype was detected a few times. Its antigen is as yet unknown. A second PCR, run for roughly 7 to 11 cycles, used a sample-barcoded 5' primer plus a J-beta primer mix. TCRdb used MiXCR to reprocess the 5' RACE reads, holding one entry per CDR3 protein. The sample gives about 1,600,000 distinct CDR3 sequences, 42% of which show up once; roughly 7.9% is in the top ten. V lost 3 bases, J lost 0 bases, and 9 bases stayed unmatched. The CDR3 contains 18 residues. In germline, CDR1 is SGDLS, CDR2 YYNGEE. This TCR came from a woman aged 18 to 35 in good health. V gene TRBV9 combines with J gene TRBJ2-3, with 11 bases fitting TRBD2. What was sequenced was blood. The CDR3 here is CASSGGLAALPSTDTQYF. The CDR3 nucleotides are TGTGCCAGCAGCGGGGGACTAGCGGCGCTTCCTAGCACAGATACGCAGTATTTT.